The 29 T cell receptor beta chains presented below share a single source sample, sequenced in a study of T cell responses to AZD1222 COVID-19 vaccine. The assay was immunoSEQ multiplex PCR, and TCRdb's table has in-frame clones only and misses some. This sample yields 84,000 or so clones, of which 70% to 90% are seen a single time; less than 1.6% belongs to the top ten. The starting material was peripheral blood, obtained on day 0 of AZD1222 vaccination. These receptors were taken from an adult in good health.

The DNA for the CDR3 is TGTGCCAGCAGTTATTCCAGGGGCTCGGGCTACACCTTC. It translates to CASSYSRGSGYTF. The chain is built from TRBV6-2 or TRBV6-3 and TRBJ1-2; D perhaps matches TRBD1 (6 bases). The CDR3 loop spans 13 amino acids. Germline-derived CDR1 and CDR2 are MNHEY and SVGEGT. V was clipped by 3 bases and J by 8 bases, with 13 bases between them.

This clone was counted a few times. The CDR3 region has the DNA TGTGCCAGCGAACAGACAGGGGCGTTCGCAGATACGCAGTATTTT. It specifies CASEQTGAFADTQYF. The chain recombines TRBV5-8 with TRBJ2-3, with 8 bases matching TRBD1. Trimming cost V 7 bases and J 4 bases; bases outside gene matches: 11. Per germline, CDR1 SGHTS and CDR2 YDEGEE. There are 15 residues in the CDR3. Full variable domain (outside the CDR3, taken from reference TRBV5-8 and TRBJ2-3): EAGVTQSPTHLIKTRGQQATLRCSPISGHTSVYWYQQALGLGLQFLLWYDEGEERNRGNFPPRFSGRQFPNYSSELNVNALELEDSALYLCASEQTGAFADTQYFGPGTRLTVL.

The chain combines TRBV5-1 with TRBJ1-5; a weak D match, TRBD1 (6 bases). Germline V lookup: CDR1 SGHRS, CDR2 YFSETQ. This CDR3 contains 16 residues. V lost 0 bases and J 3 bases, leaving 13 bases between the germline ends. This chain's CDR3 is CASSLEGGSVNQPQHF. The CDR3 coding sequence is TGCGCCAGCAGCTTGGAAGGGGGGTCCGTCAATCAGCCCCAGCATTTT.

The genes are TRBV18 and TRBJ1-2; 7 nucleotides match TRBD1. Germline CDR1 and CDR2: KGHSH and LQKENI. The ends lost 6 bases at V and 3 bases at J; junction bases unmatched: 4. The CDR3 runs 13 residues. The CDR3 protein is CASSGGQDYGYTF. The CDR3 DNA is TGTGCCAGCTCCGGCGGACAGGACTATGGCTACACCTTC.

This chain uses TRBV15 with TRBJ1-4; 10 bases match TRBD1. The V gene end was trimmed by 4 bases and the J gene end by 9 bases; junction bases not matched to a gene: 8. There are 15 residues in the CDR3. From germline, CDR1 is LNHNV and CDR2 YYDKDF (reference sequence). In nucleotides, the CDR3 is TGTGCCACCAGCAACCCCGGGACAGGGGACCAAAAACTGTTTTTT. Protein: CATSNPGTGDQKLFF.

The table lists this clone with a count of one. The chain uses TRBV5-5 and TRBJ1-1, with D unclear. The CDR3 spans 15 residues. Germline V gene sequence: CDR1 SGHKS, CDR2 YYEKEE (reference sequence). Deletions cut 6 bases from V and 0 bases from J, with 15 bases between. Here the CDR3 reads CASTSEGVMNTEAFF. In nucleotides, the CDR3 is TGTGCCAGCACCTCCGAAGGAGTCATGAACACTGAAGCTTTCTTT.

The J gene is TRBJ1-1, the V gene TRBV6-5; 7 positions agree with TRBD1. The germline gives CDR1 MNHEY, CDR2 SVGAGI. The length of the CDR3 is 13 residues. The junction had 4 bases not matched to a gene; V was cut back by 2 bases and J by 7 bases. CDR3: CASSYDRVHEAFF. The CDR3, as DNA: TGTGCCAGCAGTTACGACAGGGTTCATGAAGCTTTCTTT.

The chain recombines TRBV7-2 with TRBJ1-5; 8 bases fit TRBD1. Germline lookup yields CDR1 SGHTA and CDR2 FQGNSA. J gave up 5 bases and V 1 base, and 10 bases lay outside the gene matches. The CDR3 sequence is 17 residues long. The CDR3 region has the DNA TGTGCCAGCAGCTTAGTCTTCCGGACAGGGCGAGATCAGCCCCAGCATTTT. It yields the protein CASSLVFRTGRDQPQHF. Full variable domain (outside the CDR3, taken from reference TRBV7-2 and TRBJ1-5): GAGVSQSPSNKVTEKGKDVELRCDPISGHTALYWYRQSLGQGLEFLIYFQGNSAPDKSGLPSDRFSAERTGGSVSTLTIQRTQQEDSAVYLCASSLVFRTGRDQPQHFGDGTRLSIL.

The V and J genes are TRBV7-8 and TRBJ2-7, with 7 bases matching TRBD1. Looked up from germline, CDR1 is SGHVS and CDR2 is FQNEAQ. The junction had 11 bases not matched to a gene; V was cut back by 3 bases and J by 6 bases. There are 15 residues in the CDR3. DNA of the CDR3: TGTGCCAGCAGCTTGAACAGGGGTAGAAAGGGCGAGCAGTACTTC. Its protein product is CASSLNRGRKGEQYF.

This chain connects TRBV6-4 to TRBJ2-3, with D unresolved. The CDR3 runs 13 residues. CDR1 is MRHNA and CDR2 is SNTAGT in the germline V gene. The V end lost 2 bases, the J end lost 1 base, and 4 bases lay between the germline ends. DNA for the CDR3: TGTGCCAGCAGTGACAGGGGCACAGATACGCAGTATTTT. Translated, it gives CASSDRGTDTQYF.

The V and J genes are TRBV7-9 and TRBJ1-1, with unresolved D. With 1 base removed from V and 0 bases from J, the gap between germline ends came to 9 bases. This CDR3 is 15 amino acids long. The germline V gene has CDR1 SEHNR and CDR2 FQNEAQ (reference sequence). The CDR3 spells CASSLERRMNTEAFF. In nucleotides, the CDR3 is TGTGCCAGCAGCTTAGAGAGACGGATGAACACTGAAGCTTTCTTT. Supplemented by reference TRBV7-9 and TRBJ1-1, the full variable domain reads DTGVSQNPRHKITKRGQNVTFRCDPISEHNRLYWYRQTLGQGPEFLTYFQNEAQLEKSRLLSDRFSAERPKGSFSTLEIQRTEQGDSAMYLCASSLERRMNTEAFFGQGTRLTVV.

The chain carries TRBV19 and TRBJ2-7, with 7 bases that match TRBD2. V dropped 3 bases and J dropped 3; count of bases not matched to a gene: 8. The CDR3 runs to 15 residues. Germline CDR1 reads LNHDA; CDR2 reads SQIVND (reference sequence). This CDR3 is CASSIAGTKYYEQYF. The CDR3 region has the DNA TGTGCCAGTAGTATCGCCGGGACTAAGTACTACGAGCAGTACTTC.

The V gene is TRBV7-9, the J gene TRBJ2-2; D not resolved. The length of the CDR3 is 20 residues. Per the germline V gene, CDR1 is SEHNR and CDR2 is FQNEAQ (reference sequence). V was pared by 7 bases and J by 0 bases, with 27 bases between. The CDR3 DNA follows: TGTGCCAGCACTTCCTCCTTTATTCGTGAGGCGAGCGCGAACACCGGGGAGCTGTTTTTT. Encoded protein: CASTSSFIREASANTGELFF.

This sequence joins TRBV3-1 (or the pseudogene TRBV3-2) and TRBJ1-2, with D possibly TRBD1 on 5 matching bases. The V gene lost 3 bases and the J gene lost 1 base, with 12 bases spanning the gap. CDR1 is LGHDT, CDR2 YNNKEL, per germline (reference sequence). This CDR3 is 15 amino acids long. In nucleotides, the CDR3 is TGTGCCAGCAGCCATCTGACAGATATTAACTATGGCTACACCTTC. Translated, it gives CASSHLTDINYGYTF.

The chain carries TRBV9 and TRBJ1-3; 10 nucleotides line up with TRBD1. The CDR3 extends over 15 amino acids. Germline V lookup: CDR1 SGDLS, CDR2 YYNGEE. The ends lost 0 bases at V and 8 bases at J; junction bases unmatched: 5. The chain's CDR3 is CASSVGGTGADTIYF. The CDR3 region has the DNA TGTGCCAGCAGCGTAGGGGGGACAGGGGCGGACACCATATATTTT.

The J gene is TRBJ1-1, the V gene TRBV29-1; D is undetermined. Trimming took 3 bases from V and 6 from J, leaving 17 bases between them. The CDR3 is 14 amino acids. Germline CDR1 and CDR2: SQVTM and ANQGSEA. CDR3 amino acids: CSVERDILGAEAFF. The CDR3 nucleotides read TGCAGCGTTGAGAGAGACATCCTCGGCGCTGAAGCTTTCTTT.

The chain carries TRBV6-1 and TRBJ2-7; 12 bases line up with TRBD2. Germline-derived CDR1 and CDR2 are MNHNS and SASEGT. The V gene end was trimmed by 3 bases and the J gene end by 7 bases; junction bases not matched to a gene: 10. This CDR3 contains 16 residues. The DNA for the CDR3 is TGTGCCAGCAGTGACCTGGGACTAGCGGGCTCGGGGGAGCAGTACTTC. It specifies CASSDLGLAGSGEQYF.

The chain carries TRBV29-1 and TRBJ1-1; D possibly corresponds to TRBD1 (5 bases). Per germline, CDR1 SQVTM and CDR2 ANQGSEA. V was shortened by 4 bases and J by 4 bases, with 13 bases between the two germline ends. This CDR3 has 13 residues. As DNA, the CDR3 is TGCAGCGTTGCCGGGACGCAGGCCACTGAAGCTTTCTTT. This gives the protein CSVAGTQATEAFF. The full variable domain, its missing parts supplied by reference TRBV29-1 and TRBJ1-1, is SAVISQKPSRDICQRGTSLTIQCQVDSQVTMMFWYRQQPGQSLTLIATANQGSEATYESGFVIDKFPISRPNLTFSTLTVSNMSPEDSSIYLCSVAGTQATEAFFGQGTRLTVV.

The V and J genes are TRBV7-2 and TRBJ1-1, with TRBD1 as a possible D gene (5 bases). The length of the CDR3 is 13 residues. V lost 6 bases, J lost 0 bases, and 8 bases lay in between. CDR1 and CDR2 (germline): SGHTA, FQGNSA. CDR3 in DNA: TGTGCCAGCAGATTACAGGTGAACACTGAAGCTTTCTTT. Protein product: CASRLQVNTEAFF.

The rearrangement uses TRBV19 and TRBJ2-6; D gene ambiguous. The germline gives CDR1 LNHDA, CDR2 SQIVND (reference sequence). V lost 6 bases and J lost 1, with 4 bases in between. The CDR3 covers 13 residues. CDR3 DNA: TGTGCCAGTAGCCAATCTGGGGCCAACGTCCTGACTTTC. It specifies CASSQSGANVLTF.

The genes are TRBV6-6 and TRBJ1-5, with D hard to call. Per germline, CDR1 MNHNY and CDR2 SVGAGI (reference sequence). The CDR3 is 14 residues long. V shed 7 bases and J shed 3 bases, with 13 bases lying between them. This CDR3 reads CASTALATNQPQHF. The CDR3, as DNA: TGTGCCAGCACCGCGCTAGCTACCAATCAGCCCCAGCATTTT.

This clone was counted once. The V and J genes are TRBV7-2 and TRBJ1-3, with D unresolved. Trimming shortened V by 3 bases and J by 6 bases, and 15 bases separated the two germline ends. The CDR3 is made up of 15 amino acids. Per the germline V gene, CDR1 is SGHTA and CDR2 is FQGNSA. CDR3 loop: CASSLSTPPLNTIYF. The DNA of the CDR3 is TGTGCCAGCAGCTTGTCTACGCCACCTTTAAACACCATATATTTT.

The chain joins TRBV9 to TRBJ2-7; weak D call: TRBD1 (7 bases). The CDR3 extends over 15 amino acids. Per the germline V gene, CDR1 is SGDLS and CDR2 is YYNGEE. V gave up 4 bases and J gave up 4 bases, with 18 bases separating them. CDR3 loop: CASSPRDSGGYEQYF. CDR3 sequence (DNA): TGTGCCAGCAGCCCGAGGGACTCAGGGGGTTACGAGCAGTACTTC.

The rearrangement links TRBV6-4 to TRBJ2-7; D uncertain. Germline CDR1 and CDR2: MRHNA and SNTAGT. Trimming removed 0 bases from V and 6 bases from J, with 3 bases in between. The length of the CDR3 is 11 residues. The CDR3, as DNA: TGTGCCAGCAGTGACTCGGGCGAGCAGTACTTC. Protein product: CASSDSGEQYF.

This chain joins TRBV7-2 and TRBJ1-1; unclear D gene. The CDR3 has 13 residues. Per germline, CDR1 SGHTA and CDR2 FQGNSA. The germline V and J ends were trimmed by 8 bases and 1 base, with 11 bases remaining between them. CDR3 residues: CASDLTQNTEAFF. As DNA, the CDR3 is TGTGCCAGCGATCTGACACAGAACACTGAAGCTTTCTTT.

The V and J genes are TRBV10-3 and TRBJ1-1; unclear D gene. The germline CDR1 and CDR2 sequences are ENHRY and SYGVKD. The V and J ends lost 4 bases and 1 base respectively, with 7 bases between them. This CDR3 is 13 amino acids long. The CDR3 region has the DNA TGTGCCATCAGTGCAGCTCCGAACACTGAAGCTTTCTTT. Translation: CAISAAPNTEAFF.

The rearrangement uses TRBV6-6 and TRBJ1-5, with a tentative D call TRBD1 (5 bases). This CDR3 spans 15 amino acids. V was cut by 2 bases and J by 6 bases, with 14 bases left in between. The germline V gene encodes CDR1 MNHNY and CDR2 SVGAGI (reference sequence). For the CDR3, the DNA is TGTGCCAGCAGTTACGAGGGGAATCGGGGTCAGCCCCAGCATTTT. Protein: CASSYEGNRGQPQHF.

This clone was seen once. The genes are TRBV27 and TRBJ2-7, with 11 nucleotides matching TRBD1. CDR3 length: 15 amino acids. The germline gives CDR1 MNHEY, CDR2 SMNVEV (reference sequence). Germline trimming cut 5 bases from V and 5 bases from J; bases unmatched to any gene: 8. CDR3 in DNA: TGTGCCAGCAGTCGTCCGGGACAGGGGGGCAACGAGCAGTACTTC. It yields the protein CASSRPGQGGNEQYF.

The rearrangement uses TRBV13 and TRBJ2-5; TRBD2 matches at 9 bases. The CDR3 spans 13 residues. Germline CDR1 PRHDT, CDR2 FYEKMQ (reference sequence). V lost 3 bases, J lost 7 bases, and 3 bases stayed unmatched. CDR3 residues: CASSFSGGGTQYF. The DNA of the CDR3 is TGTGCCAGCAGCTTTAGCGGGGGCGGGACCCAGTACTTC.